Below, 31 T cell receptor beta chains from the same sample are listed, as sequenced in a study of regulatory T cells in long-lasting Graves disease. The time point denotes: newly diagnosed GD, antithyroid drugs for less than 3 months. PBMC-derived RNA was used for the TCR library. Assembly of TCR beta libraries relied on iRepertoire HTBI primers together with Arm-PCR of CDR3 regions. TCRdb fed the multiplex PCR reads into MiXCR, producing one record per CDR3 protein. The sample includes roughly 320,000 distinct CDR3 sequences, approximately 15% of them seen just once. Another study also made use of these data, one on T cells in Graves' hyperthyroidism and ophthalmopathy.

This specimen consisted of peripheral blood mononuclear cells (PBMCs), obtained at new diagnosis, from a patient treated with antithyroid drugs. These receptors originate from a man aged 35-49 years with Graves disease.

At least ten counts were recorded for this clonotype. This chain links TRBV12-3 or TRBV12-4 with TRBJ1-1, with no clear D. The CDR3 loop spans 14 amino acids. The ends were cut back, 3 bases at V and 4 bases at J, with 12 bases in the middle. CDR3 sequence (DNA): TGTGCCAGCAGTTTGCAAGCGGGGAGCACTGAAGCTTTCTTT. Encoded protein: CASSLQAGSTEAFF.

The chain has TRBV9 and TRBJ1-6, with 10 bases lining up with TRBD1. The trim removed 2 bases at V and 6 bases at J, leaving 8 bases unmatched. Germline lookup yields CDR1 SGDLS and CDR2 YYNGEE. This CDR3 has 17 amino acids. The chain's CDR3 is CASSVGGTGARNSPLHF. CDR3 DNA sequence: TGTGCCAGCAGCGTGGGGGGGACAGGGGCTCGTAATTCACCCCTCCACTTT. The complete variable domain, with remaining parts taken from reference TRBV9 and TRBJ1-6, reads DSGVTQTPKHLITATGQRVTLRCSPRSGDLSVYWYQQSLDQGLQFLIQYYNGEERAKGNILERFSAQQFPDLHSELNLSSLELGDSALYFCASSVGGTGARNSPLHFGNGTRLTVT.

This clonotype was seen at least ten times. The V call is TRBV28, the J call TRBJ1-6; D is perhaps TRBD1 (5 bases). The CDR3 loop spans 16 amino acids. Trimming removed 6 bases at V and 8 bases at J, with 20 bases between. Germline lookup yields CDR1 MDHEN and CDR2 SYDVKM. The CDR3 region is CASSLQPPRGDSPLHF. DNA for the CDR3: TGTGCCAGCAGCCTACAGCCACCACGGGGCGATTCACCCCTCCACTTT.

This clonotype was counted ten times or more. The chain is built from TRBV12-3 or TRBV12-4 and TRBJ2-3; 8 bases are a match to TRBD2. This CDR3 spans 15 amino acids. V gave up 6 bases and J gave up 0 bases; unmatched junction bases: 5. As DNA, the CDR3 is TGTGCCAGCAGCCGGGGGGGCACTAGCACAGATACGCAGTATTTT. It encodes CASSRGGTSTDTQYF.

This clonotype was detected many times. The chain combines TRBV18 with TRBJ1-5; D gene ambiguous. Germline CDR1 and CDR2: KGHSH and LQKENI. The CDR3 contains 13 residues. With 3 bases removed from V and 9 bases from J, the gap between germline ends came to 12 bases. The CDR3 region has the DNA TGTGCCAGCTCACCCACGGAAAACGGGCCCCAGCATTTT. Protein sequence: CASSPTENGPQHF.

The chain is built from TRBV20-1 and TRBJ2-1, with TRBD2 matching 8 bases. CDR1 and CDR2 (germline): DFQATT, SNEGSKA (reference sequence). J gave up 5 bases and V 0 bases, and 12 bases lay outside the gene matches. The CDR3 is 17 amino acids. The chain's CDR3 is CSARDPLLAGRNNEQFF. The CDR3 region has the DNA TGCAGTGCTAGAGATCCCCTCCTAGCGGGTCGAAACAATGAGCAGTTCTTC.

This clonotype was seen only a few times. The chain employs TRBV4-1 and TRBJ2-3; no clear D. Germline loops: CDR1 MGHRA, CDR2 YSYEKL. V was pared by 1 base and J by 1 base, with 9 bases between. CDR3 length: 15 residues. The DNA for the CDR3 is TGCGCCAGCAGCCAAGTCGGGTCGCGCACAGATACGCAGTATTTT. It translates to CASSQVGSRTDTQYF.

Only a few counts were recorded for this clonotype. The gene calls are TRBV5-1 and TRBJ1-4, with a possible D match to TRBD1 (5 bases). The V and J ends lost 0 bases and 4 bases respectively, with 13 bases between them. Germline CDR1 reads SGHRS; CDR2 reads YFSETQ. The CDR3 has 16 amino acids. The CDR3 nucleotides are TGCGCCAGCAGCTTGGCGCCCGGGGGAGATAATGAAAAACTGTTTTTT. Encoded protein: CASSLAPGGDNEKLFF.

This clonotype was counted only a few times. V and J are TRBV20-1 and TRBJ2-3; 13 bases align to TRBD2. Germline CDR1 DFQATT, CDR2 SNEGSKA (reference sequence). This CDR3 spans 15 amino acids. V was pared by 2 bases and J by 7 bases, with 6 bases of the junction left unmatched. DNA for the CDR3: TGCAGTGCTAGACGACTAGCGGGGGGCCGCTATACGCAGTATTTT. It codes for CSARRLAGGRYTQYF.

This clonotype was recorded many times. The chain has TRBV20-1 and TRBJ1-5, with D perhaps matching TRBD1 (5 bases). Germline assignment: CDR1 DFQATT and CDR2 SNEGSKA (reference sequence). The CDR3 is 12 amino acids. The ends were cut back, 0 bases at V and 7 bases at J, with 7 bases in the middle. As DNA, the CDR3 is TGCAGTGCTAGAGAGGGGGAACAGCCCCAGCATTTT. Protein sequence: CSAREGEQPQHF.

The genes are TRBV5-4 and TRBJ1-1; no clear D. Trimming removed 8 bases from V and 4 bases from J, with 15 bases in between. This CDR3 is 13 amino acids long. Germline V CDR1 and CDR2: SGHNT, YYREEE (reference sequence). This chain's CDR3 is CASTRREGTEAFF. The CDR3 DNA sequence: TGTGCCAGTACCAGGAGGGAGGGCACTGAAGCTTTCTTT. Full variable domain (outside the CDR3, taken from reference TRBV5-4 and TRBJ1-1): ETGVTQSPTHLIKTRGQQVTLRCSSQSGHNTVSWYQQALGQGPQFIFQYYREEENGRGNFPPRFSGLQFPNYSSELNVNALELDDSALYLCASTRREGTEAFFGQGTRLTVV.

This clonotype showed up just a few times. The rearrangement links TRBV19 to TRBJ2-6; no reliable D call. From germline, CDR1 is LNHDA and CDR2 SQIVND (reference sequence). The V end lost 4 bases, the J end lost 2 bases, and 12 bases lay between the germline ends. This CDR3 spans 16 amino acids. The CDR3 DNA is TGTGCCAGTAGTACGCACAGCAAAACTGGGGCCAACGTCCTGACTTTC. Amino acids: CASSTHSKTGANVLTF.

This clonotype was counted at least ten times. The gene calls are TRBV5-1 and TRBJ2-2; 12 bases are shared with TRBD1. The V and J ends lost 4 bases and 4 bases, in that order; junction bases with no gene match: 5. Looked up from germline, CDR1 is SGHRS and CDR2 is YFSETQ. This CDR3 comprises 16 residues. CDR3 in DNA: TGCGCCAGCAGCGAGGGACAGGGGGCCCCCACCGGGGAGCTGTTTTTT. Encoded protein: CASSEGQGAPTGELFF.

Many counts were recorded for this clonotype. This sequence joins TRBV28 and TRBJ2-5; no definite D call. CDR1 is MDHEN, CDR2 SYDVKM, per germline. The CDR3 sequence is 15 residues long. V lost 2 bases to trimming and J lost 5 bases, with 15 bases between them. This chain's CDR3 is CASSLPRGPRETQYF. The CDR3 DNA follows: TGTGCCAGCAGTTTACCCCGTGGGCCAAGGGAGACCCAGTACTTC.

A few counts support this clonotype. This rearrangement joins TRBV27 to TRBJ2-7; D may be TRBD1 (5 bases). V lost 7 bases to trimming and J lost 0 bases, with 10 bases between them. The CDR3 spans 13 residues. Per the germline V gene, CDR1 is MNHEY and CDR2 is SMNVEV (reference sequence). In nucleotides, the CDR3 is TGTGCCAGCAAGCAGGGCGGCTCCTACGAGCAGTACTTC. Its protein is CASKQGGSYEQYF.

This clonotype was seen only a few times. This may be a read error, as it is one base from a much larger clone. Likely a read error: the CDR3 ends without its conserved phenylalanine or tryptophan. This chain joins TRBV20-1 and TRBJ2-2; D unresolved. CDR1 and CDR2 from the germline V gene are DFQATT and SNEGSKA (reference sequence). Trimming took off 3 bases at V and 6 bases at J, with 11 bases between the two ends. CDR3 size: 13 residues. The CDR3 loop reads CSARVDLAGELFL. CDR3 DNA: TGCAGTGCTAGGGTGGACCTTGCCGGGGAGCTGTTTCTT.

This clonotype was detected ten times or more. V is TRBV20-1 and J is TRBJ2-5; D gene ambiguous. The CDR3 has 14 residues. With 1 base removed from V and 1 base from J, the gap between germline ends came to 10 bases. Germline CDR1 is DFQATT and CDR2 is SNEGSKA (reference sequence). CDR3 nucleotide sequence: TGCAGTGCTAGAGGGCGGAGATTCCAAGAGACCCAGTACTTC. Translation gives CSARGRRFQETQYF.

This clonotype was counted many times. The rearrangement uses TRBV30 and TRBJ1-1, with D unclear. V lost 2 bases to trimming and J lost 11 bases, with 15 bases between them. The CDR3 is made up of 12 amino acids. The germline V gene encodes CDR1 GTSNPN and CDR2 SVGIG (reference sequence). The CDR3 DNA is TGTGCCTGGAGTAGGGTCCGGGGAGGCGCTTTCTTT. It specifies CAWSRVRGGAFF.

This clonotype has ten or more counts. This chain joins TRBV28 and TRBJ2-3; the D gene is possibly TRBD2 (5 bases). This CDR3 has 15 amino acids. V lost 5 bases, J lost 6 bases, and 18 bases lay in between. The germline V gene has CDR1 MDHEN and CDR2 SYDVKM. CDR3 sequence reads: CASSRGPTRGDTQYF. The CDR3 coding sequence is TGTGCCAGCAGTCGCGGACCGACCCGCGGGGATACGCAGTATTTT.

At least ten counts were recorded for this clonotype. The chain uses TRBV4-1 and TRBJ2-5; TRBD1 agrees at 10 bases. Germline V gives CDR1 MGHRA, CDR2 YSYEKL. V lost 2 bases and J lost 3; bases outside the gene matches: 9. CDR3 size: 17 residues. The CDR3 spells CASSQRQAGQGKETQYF. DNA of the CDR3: TGCGCCAGCAGCCAAAGGCAGGCGGGACAGGGGAAAGAGACCCAGTACTTC.

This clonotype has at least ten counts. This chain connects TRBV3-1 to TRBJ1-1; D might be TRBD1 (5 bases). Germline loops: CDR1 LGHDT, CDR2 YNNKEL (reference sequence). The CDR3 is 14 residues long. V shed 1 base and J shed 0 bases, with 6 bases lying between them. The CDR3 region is CASSQGGVNTEAFF. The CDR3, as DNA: TGTGCCAGCAGCCAAGGAGGGGTGAACACTGAAGCTTTCTTT.

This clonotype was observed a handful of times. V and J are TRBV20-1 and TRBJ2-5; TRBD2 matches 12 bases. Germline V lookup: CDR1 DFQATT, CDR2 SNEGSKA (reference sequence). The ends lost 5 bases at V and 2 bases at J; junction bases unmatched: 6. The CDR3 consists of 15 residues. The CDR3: CSAGYGLAGQETQYF. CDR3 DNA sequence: TGCAGTGCTGGATATGGACTAGCGGGGCAAGAGACCCAGTACTTC.

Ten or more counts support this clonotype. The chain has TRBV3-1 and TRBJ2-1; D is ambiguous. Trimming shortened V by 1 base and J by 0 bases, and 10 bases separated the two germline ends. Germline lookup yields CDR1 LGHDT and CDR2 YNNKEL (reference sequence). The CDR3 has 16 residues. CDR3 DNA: TGTGCCAGCAGCCAAGCGGAAGCTCGCTCCTACAATGAGCAGTTCTTC. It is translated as CASSQAEARSYNEQFF.

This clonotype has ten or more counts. CDR3 bases: TGTGCCTGGAGCGGCGATAGCAATCAGCCCCAGCATTTT. Amino acid sequence: CAWSGDSNQPQHF. The chain joins TRBV30 to TRBJ1-5; no firm D call. This CDR3 region has 13 residues. Deletions cut 3 bases from V and 0 bases from J, with 6 bases between. Germline V gene sequence: CDR1 GTSNPN, CDR2 SVGIG (reference sequence). The full variable domain, completed using reference TRBV30 and TRBJ1-5, is SQTIHQWPATLVQPVGSPLSLECTVEGTSNPNLYWYRQAAGRGLQLLFYSVGIGQISSEVPQNLSASRPQDRQFILSSKKLLLSDSGFYLCAWSGDSNQPQHFGDGTRLSIL.

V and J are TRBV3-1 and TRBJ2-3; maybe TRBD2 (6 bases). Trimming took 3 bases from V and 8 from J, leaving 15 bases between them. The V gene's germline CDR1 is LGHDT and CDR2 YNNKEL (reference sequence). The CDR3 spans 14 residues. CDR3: CASSHWRGIGTQYF. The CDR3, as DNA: TGTGCCAGCAGCCATTGGAGGGGTATAGGTACGCAGTATTTT.

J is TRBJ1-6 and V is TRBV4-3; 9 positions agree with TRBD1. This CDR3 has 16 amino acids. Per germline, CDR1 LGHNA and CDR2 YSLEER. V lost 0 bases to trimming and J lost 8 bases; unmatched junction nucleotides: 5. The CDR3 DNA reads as TGCGCCAGCAGCCAAGAATTGGACAGGGGTTATTCACCCCTCCACTTT. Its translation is CASSQELDRGYSPLHF.

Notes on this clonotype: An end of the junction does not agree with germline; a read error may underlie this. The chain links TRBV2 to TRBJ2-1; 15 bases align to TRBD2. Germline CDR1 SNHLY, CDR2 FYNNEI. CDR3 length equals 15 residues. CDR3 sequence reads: CSSTLGLAGGDEQFF. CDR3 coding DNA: TGTTCCAGCACCCTGGGACTAGCGGGGGGCGATGAGCAGTTCTTC. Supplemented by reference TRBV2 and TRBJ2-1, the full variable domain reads EPEVTQTPSHQVTQMGQEVILRCVPISNHLYFYWYRQILGQKVEFLVSFYNNEISEKSEIFDDQFSVERPDGSNFTLKIRSTKLEDSAMYFCSSTLGLAGGDEQFFGPGTRLTVL.

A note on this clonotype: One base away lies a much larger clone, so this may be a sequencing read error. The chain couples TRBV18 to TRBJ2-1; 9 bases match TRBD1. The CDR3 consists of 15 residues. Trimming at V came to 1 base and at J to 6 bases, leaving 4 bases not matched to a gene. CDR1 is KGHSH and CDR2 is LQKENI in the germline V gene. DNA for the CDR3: TGTGCCAGCTCACCACATGGGGGACAGGGCAATGAGCAGTTCTTC. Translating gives CASSPHGGQGNEQFF.

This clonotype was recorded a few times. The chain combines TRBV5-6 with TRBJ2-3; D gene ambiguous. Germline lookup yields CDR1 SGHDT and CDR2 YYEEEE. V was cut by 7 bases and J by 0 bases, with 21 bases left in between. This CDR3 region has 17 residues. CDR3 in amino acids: CASSYLGSRPSTDTQYF. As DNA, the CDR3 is TGTGCCAGCTCCTACCTTGGGTCGAGACCGAGCACAGATACGCAGTATTTT.

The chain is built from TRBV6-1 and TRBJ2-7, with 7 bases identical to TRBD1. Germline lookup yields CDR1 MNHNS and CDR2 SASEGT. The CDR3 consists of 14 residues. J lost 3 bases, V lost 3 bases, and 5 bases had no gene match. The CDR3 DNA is TGTGCCAGCAGTGAGTACGGACAGGACTACGAGCAGTACTTC. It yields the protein CASSEYGQDYEQYF.

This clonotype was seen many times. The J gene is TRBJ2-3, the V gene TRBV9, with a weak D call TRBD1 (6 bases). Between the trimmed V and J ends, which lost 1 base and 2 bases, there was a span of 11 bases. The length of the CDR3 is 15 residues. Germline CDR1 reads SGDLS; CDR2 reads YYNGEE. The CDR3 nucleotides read TGTGCCAGCAGCGTATTCGGACAGACCACAGATACGCAGTATTTT. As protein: CASSVFGQTTDTQYF.